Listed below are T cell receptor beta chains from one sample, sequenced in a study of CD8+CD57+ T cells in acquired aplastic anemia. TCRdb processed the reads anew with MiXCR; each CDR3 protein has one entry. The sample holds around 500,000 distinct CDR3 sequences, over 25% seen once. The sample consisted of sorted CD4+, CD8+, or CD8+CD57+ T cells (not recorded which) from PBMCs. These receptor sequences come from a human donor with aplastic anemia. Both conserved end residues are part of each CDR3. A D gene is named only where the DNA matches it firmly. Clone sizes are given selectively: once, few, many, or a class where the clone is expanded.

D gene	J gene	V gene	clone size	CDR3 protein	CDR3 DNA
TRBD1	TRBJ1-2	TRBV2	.	CAIPYRGHGYTF	TGTGCCATTCCATACAGGGGGCATGGCTACACCTTC
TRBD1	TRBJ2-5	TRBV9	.	CASSVYTGTGRSETQYF	TGTGCCAGCAGCGTCTACACCGGGACAGGGCGCAGCGAGACCCAGTACTTC
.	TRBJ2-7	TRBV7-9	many	CASSLGTALYHEQYF	TGTGCCAGCAGCTTAGGCACGGCTCTCTACCACGAGCAGTACTTC
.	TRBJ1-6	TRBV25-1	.	CASKDGLGPLHF	TGTGCCAGTAAGGACGGCTTGGGACCCCTCCACTTT
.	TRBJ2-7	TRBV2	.	CASGPGLYEQYF	TGTGCCAGCGGCCCGGGACTCTACGAGCAGTACTTC
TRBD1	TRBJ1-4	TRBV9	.	CASSVAGTGSEKLFF	TGTGCCAGCAGCGTAGCCGGGACAGGGAGTGAAAAACTGTTTTTT
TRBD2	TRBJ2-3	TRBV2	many	CASSVGGGRDTQYF	TGTGCCAGCAGTGTTGGGGGGGGTAGGGATACGCAGTATTTT
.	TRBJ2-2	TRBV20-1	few	CSASGRTGELFF	TGCAGTGCTAGCGGCCGCACCGGGGAGCTGTTTTTT
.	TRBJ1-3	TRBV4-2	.	CASSRGLQPVSGNTIYF	TGTGCCAGCAGCCGGGGACTTCAACCAGTCTCTGGAAACACCATATATTTT
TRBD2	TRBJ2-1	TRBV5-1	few	CASSRSETSGGVNEQFF	TGCGCCAGCAGCAGGTCCGAGACTAGCGGGGGGGTCAATGAGCAGTTCTTC
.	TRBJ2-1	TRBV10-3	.	CAISDGSSYNEQFF	TGTGCCATCAGTGATGGCAGCTCCTACAATGAGCAGTTCTTC
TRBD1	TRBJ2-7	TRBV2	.	CASSALQGAPYEQYF	TGTGCCAGCAGCGCACTACAGGGGGCGCCCTACGAGCAGTACTTC
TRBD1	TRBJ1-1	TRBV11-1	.	CASSLGSTTTSTGWNTEAFF	TGTGCCAGCAGCTTAGGATCAACAACTACTTCGACAGGGTGGAACACTGAAGCTTTCTTT
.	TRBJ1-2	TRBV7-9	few	CASSLGRQGYTF	TGTGCCAGCAGCTTAGGACGCCAGGGCTACACCTTC
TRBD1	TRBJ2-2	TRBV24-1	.	CATRTTGGTGTGELFF	TGTGCCACCCGCACCACAGGGGGCACGGGGACCGGGGAGCTGTTTTTT
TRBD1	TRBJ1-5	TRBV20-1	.	CSARDPGQDLYSNQPQHF	TGCAGTGCTAGAGACCCGGGACAGGATTTATATAGCAATCAGCCCCAGCATTTT
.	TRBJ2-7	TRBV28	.	CASSLPDYEQYF	TGTGCCAGCAGTTTACCGGATTACGAGCAGTACTTC
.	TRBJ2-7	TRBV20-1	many	CSARGLGGWEQYF	TGCAGTGCTAGAGGACTAGGGGGATGGGAGCAGTACTTC
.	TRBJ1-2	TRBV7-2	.	CASSLIGGYGGYTF	TGTGCCAGCAGCTTAATCGGGGGCTATGGGGGCTACACCTTC
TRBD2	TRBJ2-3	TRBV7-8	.	CASSLSPGAGSSDTQYF	TGTGCCAGCAGCTTGAGCCCTGGAGCGGGGTCCTCCGATACGCAGTATTTT
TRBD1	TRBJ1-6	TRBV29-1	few	CRVSGRDSEHKKHNSPLHF	TGCAGGGTAAGCGGACGGGACAGTGAGCACAAAAAGCATAATTCACCCCTCCACTTT
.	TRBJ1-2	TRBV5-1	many	CASSLGDSLDYGYTF	TGCGCCAGCAGCTTGGGTGACAGTCTCGACTATGGCTACACCTTC
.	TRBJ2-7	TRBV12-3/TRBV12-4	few	CASSLDKWAGSGEQYF	TGTGCCAGCAGTTTGGACAAATGGGCAGGGTCAGGTGAGCAGTACTTC
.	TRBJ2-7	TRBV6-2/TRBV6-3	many	CASSSIMRASGEQYF	TGTGCCAGCAGTTCCATCATGAGGGCCTCGGGGGAGCAGTACTTC
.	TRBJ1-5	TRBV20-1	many	CSARMGGYNQPQHF	TGCAGTGCCAGGATGGGGGGGTACAATCAGCCCCAGCATTTT
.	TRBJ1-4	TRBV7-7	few	CASSPRRGAGEDEKLFF	TGTGCTAGCAGCCCACGCCGAGGGGCAGGGGAGGATGAAAAACTGTTTTTT
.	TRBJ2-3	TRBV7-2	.	CASSLSLAADTQYF	TGTGCCAGCAGCTTAAGCTTAGCGGCAGATACGCAGTATTTT
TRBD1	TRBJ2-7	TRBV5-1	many	CASSQGQGIDEQYF	TGCGCCAGCAGCCAGGGACAGGGAATCGACGAGCAGTACTTC
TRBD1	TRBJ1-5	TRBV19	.	CATGTGESNQPQHF	TGTGCCACCGGGACAGGGGAGAGCAATCAGCCCCAGCACTTT
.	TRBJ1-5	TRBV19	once	CASTPWDSNQPQHF	TGTGCCAGTACCCCCTGGGATAGCAATCAGCCCCAGCATTTT
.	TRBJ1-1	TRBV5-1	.	CASSSPPGSGELTEAFF	TGCGCCAGCAGCTCGCCCCCAGGGTCAGGGGAACTCACTGAAGCTTTCTTT
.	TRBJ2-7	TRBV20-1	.	CSAQTGQNIDSYEQYF	TGCAGTGCCCAGACGGGACAAAATATCGATTCCTACGAGCAGTACTTC
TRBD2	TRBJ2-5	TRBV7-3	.	CASSSGRGWEQETQYF	TGTGCCAGCAGCTCCGGGAGGGGATGGGAGCAAGAGACCCAGTACTTC
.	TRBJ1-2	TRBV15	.	CATSRDIIAGNTF	TGTGCCACCAGCAGAGATATCATCGCTGGAAACACCTTC
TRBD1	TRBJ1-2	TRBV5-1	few	CASSLGQGFGYGYTF	TGCGCCAGCAGCCTTGGACAGGGGTTCGGCTATGGCTACACCTTC
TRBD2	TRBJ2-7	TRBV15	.	CATSRDLGLAGQIYEQYF	TGTGCCACCAGCAGAGATCTGGGTCTAGCGGGACAGATCTACGAGCAGTACTTC
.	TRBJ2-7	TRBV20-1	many	CSATRSSYEQYF	TGCAGTGCTACCAGGAGTTCCTACGAGCAGTACTTC
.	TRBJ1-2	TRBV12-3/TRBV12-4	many	CASSLLATPGYTF	TGTGCCAGCAGTTTGCTGGCAACTCCTGGCTACACCTTC
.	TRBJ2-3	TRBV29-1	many	CSVGGTHTDTQYF	TGCAGCGTTGGCGGGACTCACACAGATACGCAGTATTTT
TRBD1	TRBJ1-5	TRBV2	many	CASSTQGVNQPQHF	TGTGCCAGCAGTACACAGGGGGTCAATCAGCCCCAGCATTTT
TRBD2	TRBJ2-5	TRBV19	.	CASSNLAGGRETQYF	TGTGCCAGTAGTAATCTAGCGGGGGGACGAGAGACCCAGTACTTC
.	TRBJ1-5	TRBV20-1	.	CSAQPGRSNQPQHF	TGCAGTGCACAACCGGGACGAAGCAATCAGCCCCAGCATTTT
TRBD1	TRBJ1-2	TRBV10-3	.	CASSLTGQGRSIF	TGTGCCAGCAGTTTAACCGGACAGGGCCGATCTATCTTC
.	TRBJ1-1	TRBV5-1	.	CASSLAAGGTEAFF	TGCGCCAGCAGCTTGGCCGCGGGGGGGACTGAAGCTTTCTTT
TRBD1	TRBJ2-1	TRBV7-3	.	CASSFDRVSYNEQFF	TGTGCCAGCAGCTTCGACAGGGTCTCCTACAATGAGCAGTTCTTC
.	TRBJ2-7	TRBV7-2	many	CASSLASSGEQYF	TGTGCCAGCAGCTTAGCCTCAAGCGGCGAGCAGTACTTC
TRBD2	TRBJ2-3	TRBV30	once	CAWSVNSGSSDTQYF	TGTGCCTGGAGTGTAAATAGCGGGAGCTCAGATACGCAGTATTTT
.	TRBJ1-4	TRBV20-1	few	CSAKTADNEKLFF	TGCAGTGCCAAGACGGCGGATAATGAAAAACTGTTTTTT
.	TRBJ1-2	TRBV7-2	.	CASSPRTTGYTF	TGTGCCAGCAGCCCCCGGACTACTGGCTACACCTTC
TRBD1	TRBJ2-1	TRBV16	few	CASSHSQGRNEQFF	TGTGCCAGCAGCCATTCACAGGGGCGGAATGAGCAGTTCTTC
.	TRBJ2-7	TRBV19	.	CASSEGNASQQYF	TGTGCCAGTAGCGAGGGTAATGCCTCCCAGCAGTACTTC
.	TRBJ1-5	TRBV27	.	CASSFVGGVQPQHF	TGTGCCAGCAGTTTTGTCGGGGGCGTTCAGCCCCAGCATTTT
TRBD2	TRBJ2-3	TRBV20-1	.	CSASVLSGGGTDTQYF	TGCAGTGCTAGCGTTCTGTCGGGGGGAGGCACAGATACGCAGTATTTT
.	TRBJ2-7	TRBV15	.	CATSRDPPTEVGAEQYF	TGTGCCACCAGCAGAGATCCTCCGACCGAAGTGGGGGCCGAGCAGTACTTC